This T cell receptor beta chain came from a study of prognosis after radiotherapy for stage I lung cancer. Study-wide background: In fourteen patients the disease was a newly diagnosed primary stage I lung tumor, whereas about five had oligometastatic NSCLC following surgical resection of the primary tumor. Among the non-small cell lung cancer patients, all were considered medically inoperable.

No patient had prior chemotherapy, radiotherapy or other malignancies, and all were node-negative on CT and PET/CT. Genomic DNA provided the template from which TCR beta CDR3 was amplified by two-round multiplex PCR. Amplification in first-round PCR relied on primers specific to each TRBV and TRBJ gene. TCRdb analysed the multiplex PCR reads with MiXCR anew, one entry per CDR3 protein. The sample lists roughly 30,000 distinct CDR3 sequences, approximately 46% occurring once. This clonotype was detected ten times or more. Germline CDR1 SQVTM, CDR2 ANQGSEA. V shed 3 bases and J shed 1 base, with 9 bases lying between them. The CDR3 extends over 13 amino acids.

V is TRBV29-1 and J is TRBJ1-1; no clear D. The receptor comes from a donor of 50 years or more with non-small cell lung cancer. This specimen was PBMCs, taken before or after stereotactic body radiation therapy (not recorded which). The CDR3 reads CSVDTLGNTEAFF. CDR3 DNA: TGCAGCGTTGATACCCTTGGGAACACTGAAGCTTTCTTT.